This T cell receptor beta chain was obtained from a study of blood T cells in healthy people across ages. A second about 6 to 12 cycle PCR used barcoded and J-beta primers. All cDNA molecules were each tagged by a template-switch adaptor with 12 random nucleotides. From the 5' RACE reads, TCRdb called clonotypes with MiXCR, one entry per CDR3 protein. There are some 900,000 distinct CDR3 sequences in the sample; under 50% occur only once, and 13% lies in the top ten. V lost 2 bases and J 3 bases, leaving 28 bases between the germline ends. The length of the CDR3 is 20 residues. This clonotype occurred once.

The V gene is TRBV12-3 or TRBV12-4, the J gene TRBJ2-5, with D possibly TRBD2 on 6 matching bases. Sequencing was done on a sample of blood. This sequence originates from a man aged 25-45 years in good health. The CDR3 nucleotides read TGTGCCAGCAGTTTATGGGAAACCCACAAGGAGGGCTCCGGGGAAGAGACCCAGTACTTC. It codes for CASSLWETHKEGSGEETQYF.